This T cell receptor beta chain is from a study of cytomegalovirus exposure and HLA in healthy donors. Clones were read by immunoSEQ multiplex PCR, and TCRdb kept only the in-frame ones, dropping some. The data contain 200,000 or so clones, around 86% of them seen just once; the ten biggest clones take up 1.5% to 2%. This CDR3 is built from 14 residues. V shed 2 bases and J shed 2 bases, with 9 bases lying between them. Germline V gives CDR1 SGHRS, CDR2 YFSETQ. Source material: PBMCs. The origin of this receptor is a woman aged 18-30 years in good health and CMV-seropositive. The chain employs TRBV5-1 and TRBJ2-3; possibly TRBD2 for D (6 bases). The CDR3 loop is CASSFGGITDTQYF. CDR3 bases: TGCGCCAGCAGCTTTGGGGGGATCACAGATACGCAGTATTTT.